This record covers a single T cell receptor beta chain. Its target is not known. This entry belongs to a study of Ad26.COV2.S vaccination and SARS-CoV-2 variants. Whole-study results and caveats: Marked by substantial breadth, spike-specific CD8+ and CD4+ T cell responses were reportedly seen after vaccination. Vaccinees and placebo recipients showed similar non-spike TCR breadth.

The CDR3 consists of 13 residues. The germline V gene has CDR1 SGHNT and CDR2 YYREEE (reference sequence). V lost 0 bases and J 3 bases, leaving 6 bases between the germline ends. Repertoires were generated with immunoSEQ multiplex PCR, while TCRdb's copy carries only in-frame clones and drops some. This table holds about 350,000 clones, roughly 81% found once. Specified treatment: over 15 received Ad26.COV2.S at low or high dose, single or two shots; several received placebo; per-sample allocation not given. Sampling occurred on day 63 after the first vaccine or placebo injection. Donation came from an adult in Boston who was aged 18-55 years.

V gene TRBV5-4 combines with J gene TRBJ2-5, with D uncertain. The sequencing used peripheral blood, collected in a trial of Ad26.COV2.S vaccine versus placebo. The origin of this receptor is a person aged 18-60 years who received the Ad26.COV2.S COVID-19 vaccine or a placebo. Here the CDR3 reads CASSLAQKETQYF. In nucleotides, the CDR3 is TGTGCCAGCAGCTTGGCTCAAAAAGAGACCCAGTACTTC.